This T cell receptor (beta chain) was profiled in a study of blood T cell repertoires in COVID-19. Turning to the study itself: In each case, the material was cDNA or gDNA derived from T cells, B-cell-depleted T cells, or PBMCs.

Original handling: Nucleated cell counts were estimated from reference gene primer amplification. Generated by immunoSEQ multiplex PCR, the TCRdb table keeps only in-frame clones and is missing some. V and J calls and clone size are those listed in that table; D and trimming were worked out from the DNA. The sample has 250,000 or so clones; around 93% are singletons. CDR3 length equals 12 residues. V gave up 5 bases and J gave up 2 bases, with 6 bases separating them. CDR1 is SGHAT and CDR2 is FQNNGV in the germline V gene. Recruits, aged roughly 18 to 95 years, lived in roughly 22 US areas. Categorization into cohorts depended on clinical history that participants reported.

The sequence derives from a man in his forties or fifties who had been exposed to COVID-19. The chain employs TRBV11-2 and TRBJ1-2; no clear D gene. Input material: PBMCs or T cells enriched from blood (not recorded which). CDR3 amino acids: CASSKQNYGYTF. The CDR3 bases are TGTGCCAGCAGCAAACAGAACTATGGCTACACCTTC.